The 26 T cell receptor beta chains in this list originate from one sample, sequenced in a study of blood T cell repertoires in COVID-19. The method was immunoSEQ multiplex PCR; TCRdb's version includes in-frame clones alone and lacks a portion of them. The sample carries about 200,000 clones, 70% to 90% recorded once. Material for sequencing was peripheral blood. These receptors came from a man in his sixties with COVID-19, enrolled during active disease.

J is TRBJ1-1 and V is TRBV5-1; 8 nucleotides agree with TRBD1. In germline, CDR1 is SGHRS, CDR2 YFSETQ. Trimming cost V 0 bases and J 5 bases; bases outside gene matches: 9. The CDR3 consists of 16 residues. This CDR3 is CASSLGAGQGLTEAFF. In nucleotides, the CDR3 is TGCGCCAGCAGCTTGGGTGCCGGACAGGGTTTGACTGAAGCTTTCTTT.

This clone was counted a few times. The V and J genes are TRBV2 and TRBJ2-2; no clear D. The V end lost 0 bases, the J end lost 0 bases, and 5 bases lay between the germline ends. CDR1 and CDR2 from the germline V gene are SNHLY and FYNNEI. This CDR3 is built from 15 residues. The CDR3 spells CASSEAQANTGELFF. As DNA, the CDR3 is TGTGCCAGCAGTGAAGCGCAGGCGAACACCGGGGAGCTGTTTTTT.

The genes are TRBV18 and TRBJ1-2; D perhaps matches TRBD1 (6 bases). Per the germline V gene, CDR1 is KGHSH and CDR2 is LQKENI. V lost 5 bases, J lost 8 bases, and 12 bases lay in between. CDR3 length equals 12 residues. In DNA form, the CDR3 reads TGTGCCAGCTCAATACAGGGATCGGGCTACACCTTC. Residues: CASSIQGSGYTF.

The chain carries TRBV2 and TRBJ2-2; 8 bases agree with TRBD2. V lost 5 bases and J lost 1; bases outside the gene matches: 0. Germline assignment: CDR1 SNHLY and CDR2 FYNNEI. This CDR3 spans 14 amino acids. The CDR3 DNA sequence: TGTGCCAGCAGTACTAGCGGGAACACCGGGGAGCTGTTTTTT. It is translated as CASSTSGNTGELFF.

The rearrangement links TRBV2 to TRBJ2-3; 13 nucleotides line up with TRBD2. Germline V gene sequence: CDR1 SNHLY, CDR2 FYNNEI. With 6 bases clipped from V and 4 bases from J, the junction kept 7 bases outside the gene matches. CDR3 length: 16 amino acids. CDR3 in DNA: TGTGCCAGCAGGCTGACTAGCGGGAGGACGCCAGATACGCAGTATTTT. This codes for CASRLTSGRTPDTQYF.

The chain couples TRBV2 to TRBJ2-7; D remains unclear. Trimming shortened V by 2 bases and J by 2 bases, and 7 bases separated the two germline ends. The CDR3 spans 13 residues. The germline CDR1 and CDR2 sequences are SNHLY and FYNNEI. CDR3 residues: CASSEQLTYEQYF. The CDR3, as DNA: TGTGCCAGCAGTGAACAGTTAACCTACGAGCAGTACTTC.

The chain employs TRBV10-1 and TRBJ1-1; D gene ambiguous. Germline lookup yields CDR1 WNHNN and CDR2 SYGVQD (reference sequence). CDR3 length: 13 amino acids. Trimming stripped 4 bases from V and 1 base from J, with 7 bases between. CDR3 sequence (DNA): TGCGCCAGCAGTGTGGCCAGGAACACTGAAGCTTTCTTT. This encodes CASSVARNTEAFF.

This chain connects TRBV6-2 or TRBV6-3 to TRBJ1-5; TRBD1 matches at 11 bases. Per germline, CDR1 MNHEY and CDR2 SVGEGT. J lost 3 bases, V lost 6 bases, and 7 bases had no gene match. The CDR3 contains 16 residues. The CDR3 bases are TGTGCCAGCAGACCTGGGGACAGGGGGTACAATCAGCCCCAGCATTTT. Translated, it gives CASRPGDRGYNQPQHF.

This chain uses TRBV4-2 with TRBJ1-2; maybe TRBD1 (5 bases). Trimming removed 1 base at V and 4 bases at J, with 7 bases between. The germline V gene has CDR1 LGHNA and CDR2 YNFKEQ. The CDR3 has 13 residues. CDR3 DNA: TGTGCCAGCAGCCAAGCAGGGTTCTATGGCTACACCTTC. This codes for CASSQAGFYGYTF.

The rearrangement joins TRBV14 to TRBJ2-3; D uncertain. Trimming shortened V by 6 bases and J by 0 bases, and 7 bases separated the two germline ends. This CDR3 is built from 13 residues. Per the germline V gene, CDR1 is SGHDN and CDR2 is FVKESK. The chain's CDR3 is CASRELSTDTQYF. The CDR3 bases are TGTGCCAGCAGGGAGTTAAGCACAGATACGCAGTATTTT.

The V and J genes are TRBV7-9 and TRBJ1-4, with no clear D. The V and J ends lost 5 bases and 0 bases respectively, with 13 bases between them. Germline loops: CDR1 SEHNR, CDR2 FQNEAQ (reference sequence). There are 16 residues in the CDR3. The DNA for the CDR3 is TGTGCCAGCAGCGCCGGAACGGGAGCAACTAATGAAAAACTGTTTTTT. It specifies CASSAGTGATNEKLFF. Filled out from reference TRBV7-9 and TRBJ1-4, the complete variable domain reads DTGVSQNPRHKITKRGQNVTFRCDPISEHNRLYWYRQTLGQGPEFLTYFQNEAQLEKSRLLSDRFSAERPKGSFSTLEIQRTEQGDSAMYLCASSAGTGATNEKLFFGSGTQLSVL.

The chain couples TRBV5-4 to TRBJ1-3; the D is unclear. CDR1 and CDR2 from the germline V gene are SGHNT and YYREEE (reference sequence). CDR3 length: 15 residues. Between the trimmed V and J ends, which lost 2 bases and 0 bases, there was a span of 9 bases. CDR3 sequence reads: CASSFDTSSGNTIYF. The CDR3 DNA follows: TGTGCCAGCAGCTTCGATACATCCTCTGGAAACACCATATATTTT. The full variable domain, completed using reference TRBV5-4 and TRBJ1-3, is ETGVTQSPTHLIKTRGQQVTLRCSSQSGHNTVSWYQQALGQGPQFIFQYYREEENGRGNFPPRFSGLQFPNYSSELNVNALELDDSALYLCASSFDTSSGNTIYFGEGSWLTVV.

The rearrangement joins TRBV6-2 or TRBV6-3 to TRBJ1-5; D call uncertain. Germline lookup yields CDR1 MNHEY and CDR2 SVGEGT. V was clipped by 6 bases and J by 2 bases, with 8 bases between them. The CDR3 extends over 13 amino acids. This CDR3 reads CASSPRRNQPQHF. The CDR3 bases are TGTGCCAGCAGCCCCAGGCGCAATCAGCCCCAGCATTTT.

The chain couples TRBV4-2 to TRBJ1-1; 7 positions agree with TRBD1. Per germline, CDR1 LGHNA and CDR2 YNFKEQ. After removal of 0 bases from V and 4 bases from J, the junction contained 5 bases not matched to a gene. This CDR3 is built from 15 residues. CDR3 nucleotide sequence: TGTGCCAGCAGCCAAGATCGGGCAGGGGGCACTGAAGCTTTCTTT. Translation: CASSQDRAGGTEAFF.

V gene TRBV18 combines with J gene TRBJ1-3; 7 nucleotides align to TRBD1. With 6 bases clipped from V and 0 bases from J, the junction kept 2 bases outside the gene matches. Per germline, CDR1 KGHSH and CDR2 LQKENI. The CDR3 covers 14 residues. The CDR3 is CASSQGDSGNTIYF. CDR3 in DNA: TGTGCCAGCTCCCAGGGGGACTCTGGAAACACCATATATTTT.

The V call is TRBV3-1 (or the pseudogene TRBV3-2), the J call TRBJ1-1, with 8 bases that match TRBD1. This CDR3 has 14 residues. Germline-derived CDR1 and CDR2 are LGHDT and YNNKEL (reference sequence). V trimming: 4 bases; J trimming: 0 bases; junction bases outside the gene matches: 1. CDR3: CASSPDRVNTEAFF. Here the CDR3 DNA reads TGTGCCAGCAGCCCGGACAGGGTGAACACTGAAGCTTTCTTT.

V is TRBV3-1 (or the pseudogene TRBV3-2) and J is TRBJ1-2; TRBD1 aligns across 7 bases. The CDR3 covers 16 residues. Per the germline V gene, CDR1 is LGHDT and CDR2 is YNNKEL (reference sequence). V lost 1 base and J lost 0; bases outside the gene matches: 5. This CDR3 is CASSQGQGSANYGYTF. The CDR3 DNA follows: TGTGCCAGCAGCCAAGGACAGGGCTCAGCTAACTATGGCTACACCTTC.

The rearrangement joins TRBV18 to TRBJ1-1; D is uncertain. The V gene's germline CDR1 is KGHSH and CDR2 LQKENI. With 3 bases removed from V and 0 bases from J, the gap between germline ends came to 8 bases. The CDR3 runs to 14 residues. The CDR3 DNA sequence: TGTGCCAGCTCACCCGGGATTGTGAACACTGAAGCTTTCTTT. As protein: CASSPGIVNTEAFF.

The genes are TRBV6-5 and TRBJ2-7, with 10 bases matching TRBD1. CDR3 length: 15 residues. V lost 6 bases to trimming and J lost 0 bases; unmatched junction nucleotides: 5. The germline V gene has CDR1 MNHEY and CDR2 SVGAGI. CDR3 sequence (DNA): TGTGCCAGCAGGCAGGGACAGGGGCTCTCCTACGAGCAGTACTTC. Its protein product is CASRQGQGLSYEQYF.

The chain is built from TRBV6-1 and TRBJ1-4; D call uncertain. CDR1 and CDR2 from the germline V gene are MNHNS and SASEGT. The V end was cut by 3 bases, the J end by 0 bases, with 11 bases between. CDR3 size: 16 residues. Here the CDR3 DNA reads TGTGCCAGCAGTGATCGGGGATTTACAACTAATGAAAAACTGTTTTTT. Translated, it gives CASSDRGFTTNEKLFF.

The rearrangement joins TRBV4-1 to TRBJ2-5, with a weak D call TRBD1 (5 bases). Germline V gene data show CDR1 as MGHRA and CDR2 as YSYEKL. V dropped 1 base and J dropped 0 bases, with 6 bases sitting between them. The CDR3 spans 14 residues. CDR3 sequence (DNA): TGCGCCAGCAGCCAAGCAGGGAACCAAGAGACCCAGTACTTC. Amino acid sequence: CASSQAGNQETQYF.

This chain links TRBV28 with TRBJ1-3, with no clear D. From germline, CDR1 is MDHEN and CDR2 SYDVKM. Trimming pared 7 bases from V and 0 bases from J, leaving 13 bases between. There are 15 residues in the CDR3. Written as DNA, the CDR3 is TGTGCCAGCAAAGGAAACAGAGCCTCTGGAAACACCATATATTTT. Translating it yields CASKGNRASGNTIYF.

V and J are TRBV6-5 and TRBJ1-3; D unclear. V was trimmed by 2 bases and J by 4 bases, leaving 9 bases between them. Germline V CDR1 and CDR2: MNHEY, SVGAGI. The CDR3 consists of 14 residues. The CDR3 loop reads CASSYARGGNTIYF. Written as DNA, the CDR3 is TGTGCCAGCAGTTACGCCCGGGGAGGAAACACCATATATTTT.

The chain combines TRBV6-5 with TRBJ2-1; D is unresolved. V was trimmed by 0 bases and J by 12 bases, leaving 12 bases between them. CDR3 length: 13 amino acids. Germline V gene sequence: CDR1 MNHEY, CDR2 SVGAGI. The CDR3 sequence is CASSYSNSHGQFF. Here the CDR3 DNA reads TGTGCCAGCAGTTACTCGAACTCTCATGGGCAGTTCTTC.

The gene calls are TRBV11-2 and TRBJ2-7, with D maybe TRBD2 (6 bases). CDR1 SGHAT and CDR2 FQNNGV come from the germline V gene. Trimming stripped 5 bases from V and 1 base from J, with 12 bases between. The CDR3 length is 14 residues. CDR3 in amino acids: CASSLQTRSYEQYF. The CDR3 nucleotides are TGTGCCAGCAGCCTTCAGACTAGATCCTACGAGCAGTACTTC.

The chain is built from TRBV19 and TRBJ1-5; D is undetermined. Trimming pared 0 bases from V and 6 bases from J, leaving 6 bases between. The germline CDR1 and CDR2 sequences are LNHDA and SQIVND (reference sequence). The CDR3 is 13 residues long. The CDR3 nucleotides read TGTGCCAGTAGTATAGATCGGAGTCAGCCCCAGCATTTT. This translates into CASSIDRSQPQHF.